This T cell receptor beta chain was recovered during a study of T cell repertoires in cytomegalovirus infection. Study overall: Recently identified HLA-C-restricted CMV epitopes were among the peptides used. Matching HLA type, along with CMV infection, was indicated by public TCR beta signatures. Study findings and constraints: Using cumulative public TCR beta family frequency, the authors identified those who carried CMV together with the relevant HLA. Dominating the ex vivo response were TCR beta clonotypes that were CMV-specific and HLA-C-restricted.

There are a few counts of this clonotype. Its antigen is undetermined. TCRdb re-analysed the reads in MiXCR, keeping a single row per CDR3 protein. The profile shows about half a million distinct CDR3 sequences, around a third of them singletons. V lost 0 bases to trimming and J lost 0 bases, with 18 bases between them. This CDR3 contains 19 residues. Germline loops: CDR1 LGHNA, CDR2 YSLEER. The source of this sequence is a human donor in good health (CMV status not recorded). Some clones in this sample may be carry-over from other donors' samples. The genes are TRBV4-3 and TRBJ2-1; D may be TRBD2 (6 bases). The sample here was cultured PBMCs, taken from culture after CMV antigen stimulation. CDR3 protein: CASSQERASASHSYNEQFF. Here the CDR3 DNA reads TGCGCCAGCAGCCAAGAGCGTGCTAGCGCGAGCCACTCCTACAATGAGCAGTTCTTC.